The 4 T cell receptor beta chains below come from one sample, sequenced in a study of T cells in Graves' hyperthyroidism and ophthalmopathy. Amplification yielded TCR beta CDR3 regions, with RNA transcripts as the source. When the TCR CDR3 underwent first-round RT-PCR, the HTBI primer set was used. TCRdb fed the multiplex PCR reads into MiXCR, producing one record per CDR3 protein. The sample lists 660,000 or so distinct CDR3 sequences, over 40% seen once, with 7% to 7.5% in the top ten. The material sequenced was peripheral blood or thyroid tissue (not recorded which). These receptors all come from an adult man with Graves' disease, either hyperthyroidism or ophthalmopathy (not recorded which).

V gene TRBV15 combines with J gene TRBJ2-7, with D tentatively TRBD1 or TRBD2 (5 bases each). The CDR3 is 16 residues long. The germline gives CDR1 LNHNV, CDR2 YYDKDF (reference sequence). Trimming removed 0 bases from V and 2 bases from J, with 14 bases in between. CDR3 in DNA: TGTGCCACCAGCAGAGACTCCTTCCGAGGGGCCTACGAGCAGTACTTC. Translation: CATSRDSFRGAYEQYF.

This clonotype has a count of ten or more. The V gene is TRBV7-8, the J gene TRBJ1-5; TRBD1 is a possible D gene (6 bases). CDR1 is SGHVS, CDR2 FQNEAQ, per germline. V lost 2 bases, J lost 5 bases, and 10 bases lay in between. The CDR3 contains 14 residues. Here the CDR3 reads CASSLNRVDQPQHF. The CDR3, as DNA: TGTGCCAGCAGCTTAAACAGGGTGGATCAGCCCCAGCATTTT.

This clonotype was counted many times. This chain connects TRBV7-9 to TRBJ2-2; D unclear. V was pared by 2 bases and J by 9 bases, with 7 bases between. Germline values: CDR1 SEHNR, CDR2 FQNEAQ (reference sequence). The CDR3 covers 12 residues. Here the CDR3 reads CASSLTARELFF. DNA for the CDR3: TGTGCCAGCAGCTTAACGGCCCGGGAGCTGTTTTTT.

The rearrangement uses TRBV14 and TRBJ2-7; weak D call: TRBD2 (6 bases). This CDR3 region has 17 residues. V was trimmed by 8 bases and J by 3 bases, leaving 26 bases between them. The germline gives CDR1 SGHDN, CDR2 FVKESK. CDR3 DNA sequence: TGTGCCAGCTCACCACCTAAGATGGGCGGGGCCCTCTACGAGCAGTACTTC. The encoded protein is CASSPPKMGGALYEQYF.